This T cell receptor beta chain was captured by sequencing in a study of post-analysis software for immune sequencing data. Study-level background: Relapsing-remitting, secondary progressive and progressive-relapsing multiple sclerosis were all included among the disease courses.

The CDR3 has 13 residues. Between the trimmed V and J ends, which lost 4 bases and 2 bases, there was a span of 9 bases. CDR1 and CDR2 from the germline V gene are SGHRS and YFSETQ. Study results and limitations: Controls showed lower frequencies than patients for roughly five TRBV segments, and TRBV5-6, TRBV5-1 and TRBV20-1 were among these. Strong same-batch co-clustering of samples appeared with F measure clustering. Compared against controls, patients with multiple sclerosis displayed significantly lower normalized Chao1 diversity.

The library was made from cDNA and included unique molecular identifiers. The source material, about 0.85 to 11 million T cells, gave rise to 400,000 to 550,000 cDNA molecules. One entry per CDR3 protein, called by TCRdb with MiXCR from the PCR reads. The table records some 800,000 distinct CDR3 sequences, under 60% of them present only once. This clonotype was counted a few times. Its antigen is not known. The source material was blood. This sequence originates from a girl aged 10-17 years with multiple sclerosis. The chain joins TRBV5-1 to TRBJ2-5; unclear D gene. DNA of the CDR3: TGCGCCAGCAGCCAGGACGGACAAGAGACCCAGTACTTC. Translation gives CASSQDGQETQYF.